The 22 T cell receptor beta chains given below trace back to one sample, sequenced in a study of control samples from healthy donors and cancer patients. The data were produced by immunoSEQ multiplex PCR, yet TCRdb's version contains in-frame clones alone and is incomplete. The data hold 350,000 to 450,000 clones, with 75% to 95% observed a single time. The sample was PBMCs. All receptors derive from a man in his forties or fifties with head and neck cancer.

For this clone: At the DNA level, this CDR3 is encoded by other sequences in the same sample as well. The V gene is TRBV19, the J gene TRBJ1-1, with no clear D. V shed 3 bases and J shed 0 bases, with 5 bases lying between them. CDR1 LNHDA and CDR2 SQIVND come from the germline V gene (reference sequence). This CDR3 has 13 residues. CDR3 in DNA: TGTGCCAGTAGTATTTCCATGAACACTGAAGCTTTCTTT. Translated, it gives CASSISMNTEAFF.

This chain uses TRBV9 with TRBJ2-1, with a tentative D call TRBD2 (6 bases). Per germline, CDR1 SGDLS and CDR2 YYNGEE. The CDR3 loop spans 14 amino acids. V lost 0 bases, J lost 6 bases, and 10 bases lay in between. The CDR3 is CASSVEGRLNEQFF. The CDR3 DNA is TGTGCCAGCAGCGTAGAAGGGAGGCTCAATGAGCAGTTCTTC.

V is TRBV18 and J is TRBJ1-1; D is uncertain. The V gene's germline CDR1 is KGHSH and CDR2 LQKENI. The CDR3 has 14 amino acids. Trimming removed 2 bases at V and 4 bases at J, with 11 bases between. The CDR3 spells CASSPTGWGTEAFF. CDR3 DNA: TGTGCCAGCTCACCAACGGGTTGGGGCACTGAAGCTTTCTTT.

The CDR3 sequence: CATSRGYPLGGGNYEQYF. In nucleotides, the CDR3 is TGTGCCACCAGCAGAGGATATCCCCTTGGGGGGGGGAATTACGAGCAGTACTTC. The rearrangement uses TRBV15 and TRBJ2-7; TRBD2 matches 7 bases. Looked up from germline, CDR1 is LNHNV and CDR2 is YYDKDF (reference sequence). This CDR3 has 18 residues. V trimming: 1 base; J trimming: 4 bases; junction bases outside the gene matches: 16.

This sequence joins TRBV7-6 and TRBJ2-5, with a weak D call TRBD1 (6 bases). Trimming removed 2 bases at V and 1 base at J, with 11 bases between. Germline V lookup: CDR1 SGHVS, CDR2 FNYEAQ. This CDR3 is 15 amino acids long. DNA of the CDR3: TGTGCCAGCAGCTTAACAGGGATACTCCAAGAGACCCAGTACTTC. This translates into CASSLTGILQETQYF. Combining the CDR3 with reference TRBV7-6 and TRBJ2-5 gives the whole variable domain GAGVSQSPRYKVTKRGQDVALRCDPISGHVSLYWYRQALGQGPEFLTYFNYEAQQDKSGLPNDRFSAERPEGSISTLTIQRTEQRDSAMYRCASSLTGILQETQYFGPGTRLLVL.

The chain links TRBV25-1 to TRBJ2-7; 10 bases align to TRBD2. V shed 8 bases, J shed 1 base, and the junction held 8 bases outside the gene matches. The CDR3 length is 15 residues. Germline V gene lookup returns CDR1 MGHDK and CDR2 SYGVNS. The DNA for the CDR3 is TGTGCCAGCCGAGGAGCGGGAGGGTCGTCCTACGAGCAGTACTTC. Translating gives CASRGAGGSSYEQYF.

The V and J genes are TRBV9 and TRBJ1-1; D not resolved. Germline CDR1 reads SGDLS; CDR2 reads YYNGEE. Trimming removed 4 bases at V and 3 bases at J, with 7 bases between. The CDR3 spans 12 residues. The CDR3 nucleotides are TGTGCCAGCAGCTACACGGACACTGAAGCTTTCTTT. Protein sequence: CASSYTDTEAFF.

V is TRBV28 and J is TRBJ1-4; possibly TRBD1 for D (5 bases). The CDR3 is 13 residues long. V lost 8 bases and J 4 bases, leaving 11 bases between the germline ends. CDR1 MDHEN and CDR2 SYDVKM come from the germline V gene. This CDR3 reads CASQTANNEKLFF. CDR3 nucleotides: TGTGCCAGCCAGACAGCTAATAATGAAAAACTGTTTTTT.

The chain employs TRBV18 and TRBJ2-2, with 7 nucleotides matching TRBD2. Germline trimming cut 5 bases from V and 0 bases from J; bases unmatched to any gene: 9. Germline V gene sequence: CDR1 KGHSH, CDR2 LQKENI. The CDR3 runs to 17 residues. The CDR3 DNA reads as TGTGCCAGCTCAACCGATACCGGGAGGACGAACACCGGGGAGCTGTTTTTT. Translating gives CASSTDTGRTNTGELFF.

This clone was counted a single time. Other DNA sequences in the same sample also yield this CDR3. This chain's CDR3 is CASSLGQGYNSPLHF. In nucleotides, the CDR3 is TGCGCCAGCAGCTTGGGACAGGGATATAATTCACCCCTCCACTTT. V usage is TRBV5-1 and J usage is TRBJ1-6; 7 bases agree with TRBD1. The CDR3 has 15 residues. Germline V CDR1 and CDR2: SGHRS, YFSETQ. The ends lost 0 bases at V and 4 bases at J; junction bases unmatched: 1.

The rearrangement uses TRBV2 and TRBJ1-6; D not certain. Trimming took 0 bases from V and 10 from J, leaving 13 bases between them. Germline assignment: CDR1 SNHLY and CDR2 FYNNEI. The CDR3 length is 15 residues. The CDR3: CASSEAGGKRSPLHF. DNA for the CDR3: TGTGCCAGCAGTGAAGCGGGAGGGAAGCGGTCACCCCTCCACTTT.

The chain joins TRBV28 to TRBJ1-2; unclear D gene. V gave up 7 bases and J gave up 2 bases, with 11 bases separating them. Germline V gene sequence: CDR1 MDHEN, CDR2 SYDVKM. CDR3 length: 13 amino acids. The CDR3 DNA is TGTGCCAGCACCCTTAGATCGAACTATGGCTACACCTTC. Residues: CASTLRSNYGYTF.

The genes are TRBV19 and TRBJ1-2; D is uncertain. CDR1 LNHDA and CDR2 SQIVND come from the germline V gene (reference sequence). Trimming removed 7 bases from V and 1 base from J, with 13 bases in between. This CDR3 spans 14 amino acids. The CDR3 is CASTPQRDNYGYTF. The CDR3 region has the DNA TGTGCCAGTACCCCCCAAAGGGATAACTATGGCTACACCTTC.

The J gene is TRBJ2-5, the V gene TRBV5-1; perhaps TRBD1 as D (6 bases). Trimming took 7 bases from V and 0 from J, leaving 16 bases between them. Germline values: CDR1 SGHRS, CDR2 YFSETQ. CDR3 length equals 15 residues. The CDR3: CASAGPRGYQETQYF. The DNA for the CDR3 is TGCGCCAGCGCTGGCCCCAGGGGATACCAAGAGACCCAGTACTTC. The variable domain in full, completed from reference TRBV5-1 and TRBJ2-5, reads KAGVTQTPRYLIKTRGQQVTLSCSPISGHRSVSWYQQTPGQGLQFLFEYFSETQRNKGNFPGRFSGRQFSNSRSEMNVSTLELGDSALYLCASAGPRGYQETQYFGPGTRLLVL.

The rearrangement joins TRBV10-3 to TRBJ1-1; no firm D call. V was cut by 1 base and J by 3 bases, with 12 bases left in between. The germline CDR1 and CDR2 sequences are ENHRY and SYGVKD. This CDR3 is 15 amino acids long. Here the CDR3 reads CAISEFENSDTEAFF. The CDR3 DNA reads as TGTGCCATCAGTGAGTTTGAGAATTCGGACACTGAAGCTTTCTTT.

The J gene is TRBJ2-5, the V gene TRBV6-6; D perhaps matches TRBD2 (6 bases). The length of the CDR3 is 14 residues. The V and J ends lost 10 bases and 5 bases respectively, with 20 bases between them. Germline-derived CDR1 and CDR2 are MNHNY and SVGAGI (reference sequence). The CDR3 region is CATRLTGTGETQYF. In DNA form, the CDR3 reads TGTGCCACCCGCCTAACGGGGACTGGGGAGACCCAGTACTTC.

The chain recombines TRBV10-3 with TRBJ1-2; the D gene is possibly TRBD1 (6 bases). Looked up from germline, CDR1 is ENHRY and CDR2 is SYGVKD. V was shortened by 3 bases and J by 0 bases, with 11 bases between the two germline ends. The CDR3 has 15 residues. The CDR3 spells CAISEWTEANYGYTF. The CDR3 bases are TGTGCCATCAGTGAATGGACAGAAGCTAACTATGGCTACACCTTC.

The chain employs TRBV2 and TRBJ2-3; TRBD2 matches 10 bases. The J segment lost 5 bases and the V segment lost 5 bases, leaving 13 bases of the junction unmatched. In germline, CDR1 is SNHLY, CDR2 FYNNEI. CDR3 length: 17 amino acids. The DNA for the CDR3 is TGTGCCAGCAGTTTTCAGGGTTCGACTAGCGGGCAAGATACGCAGTATTTT. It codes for CASSFQGSTSGQDTQYF.

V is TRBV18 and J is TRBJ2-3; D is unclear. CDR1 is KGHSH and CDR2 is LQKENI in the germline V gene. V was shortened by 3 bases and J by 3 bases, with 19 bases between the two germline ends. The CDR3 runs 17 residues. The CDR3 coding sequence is TGTGCCAGCTCACCCAGGCTCTATACTCGGGCAACAGATACGCAGTATTTT. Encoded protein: CASSPRLYTRATDTQYF. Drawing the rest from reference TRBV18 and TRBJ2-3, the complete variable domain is NAGVMQNPRHLVRRRGQEARLRCSPMKGHSHVYWYRQLPEEGLKFMVYLQKENIIDESGMPKERFSAEFPKEGPSILRIQQVVRGDSAAYFCASSPRLYTRATDTQYFGPGTRLTVL.

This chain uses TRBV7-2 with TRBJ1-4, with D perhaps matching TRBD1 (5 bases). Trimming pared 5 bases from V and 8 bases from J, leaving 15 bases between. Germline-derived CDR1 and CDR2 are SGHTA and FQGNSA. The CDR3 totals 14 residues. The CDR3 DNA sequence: TGTGCCAGCAGCCCTCAAACGGGGACCGAAAAACTGTTTTTT. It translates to CASSPQTGTEKLFF.

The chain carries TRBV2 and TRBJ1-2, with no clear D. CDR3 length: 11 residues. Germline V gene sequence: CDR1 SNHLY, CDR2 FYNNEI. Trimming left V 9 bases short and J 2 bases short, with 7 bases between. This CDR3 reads CASTENYGYTF. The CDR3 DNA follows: TGTGCCAGTACAGAGAACTATGGCTACACCTTC. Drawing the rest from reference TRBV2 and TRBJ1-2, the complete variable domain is EPEVTQTPSHQVTQMGQEVILRCVPISNHLYFYWYRQILGQKVEFLVSFYNNEISEKSEIFDDQFSVERPDGSNFTLKIRSTKLEDSAMYFCASTENYGYTFGSGTRLTVV.

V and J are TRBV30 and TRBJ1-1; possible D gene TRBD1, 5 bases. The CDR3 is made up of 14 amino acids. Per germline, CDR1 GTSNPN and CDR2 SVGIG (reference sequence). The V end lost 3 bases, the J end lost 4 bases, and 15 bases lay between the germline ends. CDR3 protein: CAWSLGASSTEAFF. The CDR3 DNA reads TGTGCCTGGAGCCTTGGGGCATCGAGCACTGAAGCTTTCTTT. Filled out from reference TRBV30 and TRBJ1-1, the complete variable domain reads SQTIHQWPATLVQPVGSPLSLECTVEGTSNPNLYWYRQAAGRGLQLLFYSVGIGQISSEVPQNLSASRPQDRQFILSSKKLLLSDSGFYLCAWSLGASSTEAFFGQGTRLTVV.